Listed here are 20 T cell receptor beta chains from one sample, sequenced in a study of CD8 T cells in ankylosing spondylitis. General study points: Ankylosing spondylitis blood appeared to be characterized by a TCR beta motif of under ten highly homologous variants.

Which antigens these TCRs recognize remains unknown. TCRdb independently ran MiXCR on the 5' RACE reads; one entry per CDR3 protein. The sample records fewer than 550,000 distinct CDR3 sequences, under 5.5% being singletons. The specimen was blood, either unsorted or a sorted T cell fraction (not recorded which). These TCRs come from a male donor with ankylosing spondylitis.

This clonotype was counted at least ten times. The V and J genes are TRBV7-2 and TRBJ2-3; D is undetermined. Germline loops: CDR1 SGHTA, CDR2 FQGNSA. The V gene lost 5 bases and the J gene lost 8 bases, with 11 bases spanning the gap. The CDR3 consists of 12 residues. DNA for the CDR3: TGTGCCAGCAGCCCCTATGCACTTACGCAGTATTTT. Translated, it gives CASSPYALTQYF.

This clonotype was observed at least ten times. The rearrangement uses TRBV5-1 and TRBJ1-1; 7 bases map to TRBD1. In germline, CDR1 is SGHRS, CDR2 YFSETQ. The CDR3 sequence is 15 residues long. With V trimmed by 4 bases and J by 3 bases, 9 bases remained unmatched. The CDR3 coding sequence is TGCGCCAGCAGCGGACGACAGGGTAACGACACTGAAGCTTTCTTT. Encoded protein: CASSGRQGNDTEAFF.

This clonotype showed up many times. The rearrangement joins TRBV24-1 to TRBJ2-7, with a weak D call TRBD2 (5 bases). CDR1 and CDR2 (germline): KGHDR, SFDVKD. This CDR3 contains 14 residues. Trimming took off 5 bases at V and 0 bases at J, with 10 bases between the two ends. The CDR3 sequence is CATSGEGGSYEQYF. Here the CDR3 DNA reads TGTGCCACCAGTGGAGAAGGAGGCTCCTACGAGCAGTACTTC.

In its sample, this clonotype was seen a few times. This chain links TRBV20-1 with TRBJ1-5, with D hard to call. Germline-derived CDR1 and CDR2 are DFQATT and SNEGSKA (reference sequence). This CDR3 region has 12 residues. The V end was cut by 5 bases, the J end by 3 bases, with 8 bases between. In DNA form, the CDR3 reads TGCAGTGCTCAGAGGCTCAATCAGCCCCAGCATTTT. It yields the protein CSAQRLNQPQHF.

This clonotype has ten or more counts. The chain carries TRBV25-1 and TRBJ2-5; D unclear. This CDR3 is built from 14 residues. Germline V gives CDR1 MGHDK, CDR2 SYGVNS. V was pared by 1 base and J by 2 bases, with 8 bases between. The CDR3 DNA reads as TGTGCCAGCAGTGAATTCGGCGGTCAAGAGACCCAGTACTTC. Translation: CASSEFGGQETQYF.

This chain links TRBV10-1 with TRBJ2-7, with 10 bases matching TRBD1. Germline loops: CDR1 WNHNN, CDR2 SYGVQD (reference sequence). This CDR3 is 15 amino acids long. The J segment lost 3 bases and the V segment lost 3 bases, leaving 5 bases of the junction unmatched. CDR3 sequence reads: CASSDPGQGFYEQYF. The CDR3 coding sequence is TGCGCCAGCAGTGATCCGGGACAGGGGTTCTACGAGCAGTACTTC.

The table lists this clonotype with many counts. The chain joins TRBV12-3 or TRBV12-4 to TRBJ1-1; no reliable D call. Trimming stripped 8 bases from V and 1 base from J, with 11 bases between. This CDR3 contains 13 residues. The CDR3 nucleotides are TGTGCCAGCGGGGTTTGGGCGAACACTGAAGCTTTCTTT. Its translation: CASGVWANTEAFF.

This clonotype showed up many times. This chain links TRBV12-3 or TRBV12-4 with TRBJ2-6, with 14 bases that match TRBD2. This CDR3 has 17 amino acids. V lost 11 bases to trimming and J lost 3 bases; unmatched junction nucleotides: 9. The CDR3 DNA reads as TGTGCCCTGGGGGGGGGACTAGCGGGAGTTGGGGCCAACGTCCTGACTTTC. Residues: CALGGGLAGVGANVLTF.

Ten or more counts support this clonotype. This chain links TRBV5-1 with TRBJ2-3; possibly TRBD2 for D (6 bases). The V end lost 0 bases, the J end lost 11 bases, and 13 bases lay between the germline ends. Germline assignment: CDR1 SGHRS and CDR2 YFSETQ. CDR3 length: 13 amino acids. In DNA form, the CDR3 reads TGCGCCAGCAGCTTGGCCGGGACTGCGAGGCAGTATTTT. Translated: CASSLAGTARQYF. Based on the CDR3 plus reference TRBV5-1 and TRBJ2-3, the full variable domain is KAGVTQTPRYLIKTRGQQVTLSCSPISGHRSVSWYQQTPGQGLQFLFEYFSETQRNKGNFPGRFSGRQFSNSRSEMNVSTLELGDSALYLCASSLAGTARQYFGPGTRLTVL.

Concerning this clonotype: Being one base from a much bigger clone, this may be a read error. The chain uses TRBV20-1 and TRBJ2-7, with D perhaps being TRBD1 or TRBD2 (5 bases each). Trimming left V 3 bases short and J 5 bases short, with 14 bases between. The CDR3 spans 13 residues. Germline loops: CDR1 DFQATT, CDR2 SNEGSKA (reference sequence). The CDR3 DNA is TGCAGTGCTAGCGAGGGACGGATCAACGAGCAGTACTTC. It codes for CSASEGRINEQYF.

The J gene is TRBJ2-1, the V gene TRBV7-3; D may correspond to TRBD1 or TRBD2 (5 bases each). This CDR3 comprises 13 residues. CDR1 SGHTA and CDR2 FQGTGA come from the germline V gene. Between the trimmed V and J ends, which lost 5 bases and 6 bases, there was a span of 11 bases. CDR3 in amino acids: CASSDGAGNEQFF. CDR3 DNA sequence: TGTGCCAGCAGCGATGGGGCGGGCAATGAGCAGTTCTTC.

This clonotype was detected many times. V gene TRBV9 combines with J gene TRBJ1-6; D unresolved. The V end lost 3 bases, the J end lost 9 bases, and 22 bases lay between the germline ends. The CDR3 loop spans 17 amino acids. Germline CDR1 is SGDLS and CDR2 is YYNGEE. CDR3 coding DNA: TGTGCCAGCAGCGGCGGGCGAGTCGGTAGGGAAGGTTCACCCCTCCACTTT. Residues: CASSGGRVGREGSPLHF. The entire variable domain, with the rest obtained from reference TRBV9 and TRBJ1-6, is as follows: DSGVTQTPKHLITATGQRVTLRCSPRSGDLSVYWYQQSLDQGLQFLIQYYNGEERAKGNILERFSAQQFPDLHSELNLSSLELGDSALYFCASSGGRVGREGSPLHFGNGTRLTVT.

This clonotype showed up many times. This rearrangement joins TRBV7-2 to TRBJ1-6, with 7 bases identical to TRBD1. Germline values: CDR1 SGHTA, CDR2 FQGNSA. V lost 3 bases, J lost 12 bases, and 5 bases stayed unmatched. The CDR3 is made up of 13 amino acids. This CDR3 is CASSFGTAVPLHF. Here the CDR3 DNA reads TGTGCCAGCAGCTTCGGGACAGCGGTACCCCTCCACTTT.

This clonotype was counted ten times or more. The chain has TRBV27 and TRBJ1-2; D is uncertain. Deletions cut 5 bases from V and 3 bases from J, with 16 bases between. CDR1 and CDR2 from the germline V gene are MNHEY and SMNVEV (reference sequence). The CDR3 runs 15 residues. The CDR3, as DNA: TGTGCCAGCAGTCCCCAGACCAGCTACGACTATGGCTACACCTTC. Translated, it gives CASSPQTSYDYGYTF.

This clonotype has a count of ten or more. The chain is built from TRBV7-2 and TRBJ2-2, with D perhaps TRBD2 (5 bases). Looked up from germline, CDR1 is SGHTA and CDR2 is FQGNSA. V shed 8 bases and J shed 4 bases, with 17 bases lying between them. The CDR3 contains 15 residues. The CDR3 bases are TGTGCCAGCGCCCGTCCCCTAGCTGGCACCGGGGAGCTGTTTTTT. It yields the protein CASARPLAGTGELFF. The full variable domain, completed using reference TRBV7-2 and TRBJ2-2, is GAGVSQSPSNKVTEKGKDVELRCDPISGHTALYWYRQSLGQGLEFLIYFQGNSAPDKSGLPSDRFSAERTGGSVSTLTIQRTQQEDSAVYLCASARPLAGTGELFFGEGSRLTVL.

The chain joins TRBV7-3 to TRBJ2-2, with D hard to call. V was trimmed by 5 bases and J by 3 bases, leaving 10 bases between them. The CDR3 extends over 14 amino acids. Germline lookup yields CDR1 SGHTA and CDR2 FQGTGA. The CDR3 reads CASSPGWDTGELFF. The DNA of the CDR3 is TGTGCCAGCAGCCCAGGATGGGACACCGGGGAGCTGTTTTTT.

The table lists this clonotype with many counts. The chain recombines TRBV9 with TRBJ2-3, with a tentative D call TRBD2 (6 bases). The germline CDR1 and CDR2 sequences are SGDLS and YYNGEE. Trimming removed 5 bases at V and 6 bases at J, with 22 bases between. The CDR3 is 16 residues long. CDR3 loop: CASSSFPGLGLDTQYF. The CDR3 coding sequence is TGTGCCAGCAGTTCTTTCCCGGGACTTGGACTTGATACGCAGTATTTT. The full variable domain, in which reference TRBV9 and TRBJ2-3 provide the parts outside the CDR3, is DSGVTQTPKHLITATGQRVTLRCSPRSGDLSVYWYQQSLDQGLQFLIQYYNGEERAKGNILERFSAQQFPDLHSELNLSSLELGDSALYFCASSSFPGLGLDTQYFGPGTRLTVL.

This clonotype was seen ten or more times. The CDR3 protein is CASSPLGLAGDNEQFF. The CDR3 DNA follows: TGTGCCAGCAGCCCATTAGGACTAGCGGGAGACAATGAGCAGTTCTTC. The V gene is TRBV5-6, the J gene TRBJ2-1; 13 bases are shared with TRBD2. After removal of 4 bases from V and 5 bases from J, the junction contained 6 bases not matched to a gene. In germline, CDR1 is SGHDT, CDR2 YYEEEE. The CDR3 is made up of 16 amino acids.

This clonotype was picked up a small number of times. The genes are TRBV3-1 and TRBJ1-1; D may be TRBD1 (6 bases). The CDR3 length is 11 residues. Per germline, CDR1 LGHDT and CDR2 YNNKEL (reference sequence). V was shortened by 5 bases and J by 9 bases, with 10 bases between the two germline ends. This CDR3 is CASSVTGKAFF. DNA of the CDR3: TGTGCCAGCAGCGTAACAGGGAAAGCTTTCTTT.

V gene TRBV10-2 combines with J gene TRBJ2-2; no firm D call. The V and J ends lost 5 bases and 8 bases respectively, with 15 bases between them. The germline CDR1 and CDR2 sequences are WSHSY and SAAADI. The CDR3 is 14 residues long. This chain's CDR3 is CASSYSPSRGELFF. DNA for the CDR3: TGCGCCAGCAGTTACAGCCCTTCCCGGGGGGAGCTGTTTTTT.